The rows below give T cell receptor beta chains drawn from one sample of a study of graft-versus-host responses after intestinal transplantation. Produced via immunoSEQ multiplex PCR; TCRdb's table is partial and in-frame only. The sample carries fewer than 30,000 clones, about 92% recorded once. The sample was PBMCs, taken about 70 days after intestinal transplant. The receptors stem from a human patient who received an intestinal transplant, so some T cells may come from the graft donor. Both conserved end residues are part of each CDR3. Each record gives: D gene, clone size, J gene, V gene, CDR3 protein, CDR3 DNA. A D gene is named only where the DNA matches it firmly. A clone size is listed for some rows: how often the clone was seen (once, few, many), or a class if it is expanded.

TRBD2,.,TRBJ2-1,TRBV12-5,CASGSGLDGEQFF,TGTGCTAGTGGTTCCGGACTAGACGGTGAGCAGTTCTTC
.,.,TRBJ1-4,TRBV27,CASSLGAVNEKLFF,TGTGCCAGCAGCCTGGGGGCGGTTAATGAAAAACTGTTTTTT
.,.,TRBJ1-6,TRBV5-7,CASSHWEKPLHF,TGTGCCAGCAGCCACTGGGAGAAACCCCTCCACTTT
TRBD1,.,TRBJ1-1,TRBV28,CASSLAQDRGKAFF,TGTGCCAGCAGTTTAGCCCAAGACAGGGGGAAAGCTTTCTTT
.,.,TRBJ2-7,TRBV25-1,CASSEYKDSYEQYF,TGTGCCAGCAGTGAATATAAAGACAGCTACGAGCAGTACTTC
TRBD2,few,TRBJ2-1,TRBV7-3,CASSLWGGNEQFF,TGTGCCAGCAGCTTATGGGGGGGTAATGAGCAGTTCTTC
TRBD1,.,TRBJ2-3,TRBV6-5,CASSYSGTATDTQYF,TGTGCCAGCAGTTACTCTGGGACAGCCACAGATACGCAGTATTTT
TRBD1,.,TRBJ1-5,TRBV27,CASSFVWDRGLQPQHF,TGTGCCAGCAGTTTTGTTTGGGACAGGGGGCTTCAGCCCCAGCATTTT
.,.,TRBJ2-5,TRBV6-1,CASSYLLTQYF,TGTGCCAGCAGTTACCTTTTGACCCAGTACTTC
.,once,TRBJ1-2,TRBV13,CASSDRQNYGYTF,TGTGCCAGCAGCGATCGACAGAACTATGGCTACACCTTC
.,.,TRBJ1-1,TRBV10-1,CASSESFNTEAFF,TGCGCCAGCAGTGAGTCTTTTAACACTGAAGCTTTCTTT
TRBD1,.,TRBJ1-1,TRBV19,CASIRTGTMRAEAFF,TGTGCCAGTATTAGGACAGGGACTATGAGAGCTGAAGCTTTCTTT
TRBD2,.,TRBJ2-7,TRBV11-3,CARLAGTYEQYF,TGTGCCAGACTAGCGGGAACCTACGAGCAGTACTTC
TRBD1,.,TRBJ1-5,TRBV27,CASSPSTGVQPQHF,TGTGCCAGCAGTCCATCGACAGGGGTTCAGCCCCAGCATTTT
.,.,TRBJ1-6,TRBV5-1,CASSLARGSPLHF,TGCGCCAGCAGCTTGGCCAGGGGCTCACCCCTCCACTTT
.,.,TRBJ2-3,TRBV5-4,CASSWPLDTQYF,TGTGCCAGCAGCTGGCCCCTAGATACGCAGTATTTT
TRBD2,.,TRBJ2-3,TRBV2,CASESLAGDTDTQYF,TGTGCCAGCGAGTCTCTAGCGGGAGACACAGATACGCAGTATTTT
.,.,TRBJ1-2,TRBV9,CASSVVWGRGYTF,TGTGCCAGCAGCGTAGTCTGGGGCCGGGGCTACACCTTC
.,.,TRBJ1-3,TRBV10-3,CAISYPGGNTIYF,TGTGCCATCAGTTACCCCGGAGGAAACACCATATATTTT
.,.,TRBJ2-4,TRBV29-1,CSVVVWENIQYF,TGCAGCGTCGTCGTCTGGGAAAACATTCAGTACTTC
.,.,TRBJ2-1,TRBV11-3,CASSRPAESSYNEQFF,TGTGCCAGCAGCCGACCGGCGGAAAGCTCCTACAATGAGCAGTTCTTC
.,.,TRBJ2-2,TRBV6-5,CASSSISSNTGELFF,TGTGCCAGCAGTTCGATATCCTCGAACACCGGGGAGCTGTTTTTT
.,once,TRBJ2-1,TRBV19,CASSIFRDEQFF,TGTGCCAGTAGTATATTTAGGGATGAGCAGTTCTTC
.,.,TRBJ1-2,TRBV19,CASSIDGGGGYTF,TGTGCCAGTAGTATCGATGGGGGCGGCGGCTACACCTTC
.,.,TRBJ2-7,TRBV19,CASSIVKGEQYF,TGTGCCAGTAGTATAGTGAAGGGCGAGCAGTACTTC
.,.,TRBJ1-1,TRBV5-6,CASSHSTETEAFF,TGTGCCAGCAGCCATAGTACAGAGACTGAAGCTTTCTTT
TRBD1,few,TRBJ2-2,TRBV5-1,CASSSWTGGADTGELFF,TGCGCCAGCAGCTCTTGGACAGGGGGCGCGGACACCGGGGAGCTGTTTTTT
TRBD1,few,TRBJ1-6,TRBV4-2,CASSQDGTGGGSPLHF,TGTGCCAGCAGCCAAGATGGGACAGGGGGAGGATCACCCCTCCACTTT
.,.,TRBJ2-2,TRBV11-2,CASSLDGKTGWHRAGELFF,TGTGCCAGCAGCTTAGATGGGAAAACAGGGTGGCATCGAGCCGGGGAGCTGTTTTTT